The entry below describes one T cell receptor (beta chain). Its antigen is as yet unknown. The sample comes from a study of cytomegalovirus exposure and HLA in healthy donors. Study context: The same platform was used for the 120 or so validation repertoires as for the 666 first-cohort repertoires, as reported in a later analysis.

The study, taken as a whole, reports: Most TCR sequences were rare, but some public TCRs occurred in many donors.

The CDR3 runs to 14 residues. CDR1 is SGHRS, CDR2 YFSETQ, per germline. The ends were cut back, 4 bases at V and 5 bases at J, with 15 bases in the middle. TCRdb's copy holds only in-frame clones and misses some; the assay was immunoSEQ multiplex PCR. Among fewer than 350,000 clones listed, roughly 90% were seen once. This sequence joins TRBV5-1 and TRBJ2-5, with D perhaps TRBD1 (6 bases). Material for sequencing was PBMCs. This clonotype was sampled from a woman aged 18-30 years in good health and CMV-seronegative. CDR3 nucleotide sequence: TGCGCCAGCAGCACATACAGGGAAATTGAGACCCAGTACTTC. Translated: CASSTYREIETQYF. The full variable domain, completed using reference TRBV5-1 and TRBJ2-5, is KAGVTQTPRYLIKTRGQQVTLSCSPISGHRSVSWYQQTPGQGLQFLFEYFSETQRNKGNFPGRFSGRQFSNSRSEMNVSTLELGDSALYLCASSTYREIETQYFGPGTRLLVL.